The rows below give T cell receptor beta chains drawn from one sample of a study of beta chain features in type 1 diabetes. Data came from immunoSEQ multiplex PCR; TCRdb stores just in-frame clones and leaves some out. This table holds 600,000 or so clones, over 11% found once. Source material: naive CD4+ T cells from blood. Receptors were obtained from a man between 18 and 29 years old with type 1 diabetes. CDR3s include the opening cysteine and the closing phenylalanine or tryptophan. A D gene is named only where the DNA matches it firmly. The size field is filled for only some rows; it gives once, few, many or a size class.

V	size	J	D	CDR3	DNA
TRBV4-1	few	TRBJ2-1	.	CASSQRGNNEQFF	TGCGCCAGCAGCCAACGAGGAAACAATGAGCAGTTCTTC
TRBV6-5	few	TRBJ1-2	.	CASSSEYGYTF	TGTGCCAGCAGTTCTGAGTATGGCTACACCTTC
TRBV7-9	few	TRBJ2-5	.	CASSRDSQETQYF	TGTGCCAGCAGCCGTGACAGTCAAGAGACCCAGTACTTC
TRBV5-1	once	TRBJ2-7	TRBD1	CASSLSRGPYEQYF	TGCGCCAGCAGCTTGTCCAGGGGGCCCTACGAGCAGTACTTC
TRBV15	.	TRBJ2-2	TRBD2	CATSGTTNTGELFF	TGTGCCACCAGCGGGACTACGAACACCGGGGAGCTGTTTTTT
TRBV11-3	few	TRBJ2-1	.	CASSPRAYPDNEQFF	TGTGCCAGCAGCCCCCGGGCGTACCCAGACAATGAGCAGTTCTTC
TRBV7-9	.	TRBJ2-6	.	CASIRGGAPSGANVLTF	TGTGCCAGCATCCGCGGAGGTGCCCCCTCTGGGGCCAACGTCCTGACTTTC
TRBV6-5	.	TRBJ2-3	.	CASSYVDGRHPDTQYF	TGTGCCAGCAGTTACGTAGACGGGAGACACCCCGATACGCAGTATTTT
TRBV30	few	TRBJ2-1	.	CAWSVSSTYNEQFF	TGTGCCTGGAGTGTGTCTAGCACGTACAATGAGCAGTTCTTC
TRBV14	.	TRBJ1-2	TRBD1	CASSQVGQGSVYGYTF	TGTGCCAGCAGCCAAGTCGGACAGGGATCAGTTTATGGCTACACCTTC
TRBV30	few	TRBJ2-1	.	CAWSNYRVDEQFF	TGTGCCTGGAGTAATTATCGGGTCGATGAGCAGTTCTTC
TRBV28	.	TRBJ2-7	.	CASLNLGGSYEQYF	TGTGCCAGCTTGAACCTGGGGGGTTCCTACGAGCAGTACTTC
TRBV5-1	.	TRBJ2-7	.	CASSPGGSPPYEQYF	TGCGCCAGCAGCCCCGGGGGATCACCCCCCTACGAGCAGTACTTC
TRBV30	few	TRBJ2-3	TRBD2	CAWSVAGTDTQYF	TGTGCCTGGAGTGTAGCGGGAACAGATACGCAGTATTTT
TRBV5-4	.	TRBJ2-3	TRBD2	CASSPREGTDTQYF	TGTGCCAGCAGCCCCCGGGAGGGCACAGATACGCAGTATTTT
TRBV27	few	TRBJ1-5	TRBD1	CASSFLTGKNAQPQHF	TGTGCCAGCAGTTTCCTGACAGGGAAGAATGCCCAGCCCCAGCATTTT
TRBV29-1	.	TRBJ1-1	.	CSVGHRNTEAFF	TGCAGCGTTGGCCACCGGAACACTGAAGCTTTCTTT
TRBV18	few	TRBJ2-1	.	CASSPLGGSRHEQFF	TGTGCCAGCTCACCCCTAGGCGGTTCAAGGCATGAGCAGTTCTTC
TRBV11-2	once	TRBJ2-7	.	CASSSQRQPGSEQYF	TGTGCCAGCAGCTCCCAGAGACAGCCCGGGTCCGAGCAGTACTTC
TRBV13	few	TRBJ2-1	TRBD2	CASSLITSGSFHEQFF	TGTGCCAGCAGCTTAATAACTAGCGGGAGTTTTCATGAGCAGTTCTTC
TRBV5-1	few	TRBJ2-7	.	CASSSGTSRFSYEQYF	TGCGCCAGCAGCTCCGGGACTTCCCGCTTCTCCTACGAGCAGTACTTC
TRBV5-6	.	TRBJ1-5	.	CASSLYLGALNNQPQHF	TGTGCCAGCAGCTTGTACTTGGGGGCATTGAACAATCAGCCCCAGCATTTT
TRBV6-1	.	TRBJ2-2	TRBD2	CASSEQSGGLNTGELFF	TGTGCCAGCAGTGAACAGAGCGGGGGGCTGAACACCGGGGAGCTGTTTTTT
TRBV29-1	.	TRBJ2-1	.	CSVGGDTPNNEQFF	TGCAGCGTTGGAGGCGACACACCTAACAATGAGCAGTTCTTC
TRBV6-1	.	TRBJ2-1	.	CASRSSSYNEQFF	TGTGCCAGCAGAAGCTCTTCCTACAATGAGCAGTTCTTC
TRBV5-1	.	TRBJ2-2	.	CASSSGRTGIDTGELFF	TGCGCCAGCAGCTCGGGAAGAACAGGGATCGACACCGGGGAGCTGTTTTTT
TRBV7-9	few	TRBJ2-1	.	CASSYREGNEQFF	TGTGCCAGCAGCTATCGCGAGGGCAATGAGCAGTTCTTC
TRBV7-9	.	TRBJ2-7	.	CASSLVGQPTYEQYF	TGTGCCAGCAGCTTGGTAGGACAGCCAACCTACGAGCAGTACTTC
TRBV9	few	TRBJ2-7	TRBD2	CASSAPGGTSVAYEQYF	TGTGCCAGCAGCGCCCCAGGGGGGACTAGCGTTGCCTACGAGCAGTACTTC
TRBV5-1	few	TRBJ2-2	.	CASSLEGLLGTGELFF	TGCGCCAGCAGCTTGGAGGGACTCCTGGGCACCGGGGAGCTGTTTTTT
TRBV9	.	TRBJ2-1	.	CASSVVADNNEQFF	TGTGCCAGCAGCGTAGTCGCAGATAACAATGAGCAGTTCTTC
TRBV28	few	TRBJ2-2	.	CASSLYKNTGELFF	TGTGCCAGCAGTTTATACAAGAACACCGGGGAGCTGTTTTTT
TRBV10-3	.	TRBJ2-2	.	CAISDPTENTGELFF	TGTGCCATCAGTGACCCAACAGAGAACACCGGGGAGCTGTTTTTT
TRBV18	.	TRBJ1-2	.	CASSPWMTGSPDIHGYTF	TGTGCCAGCTCACCATGGATGACAGGTTCACCGGACATCCATGGCTACACCTTC
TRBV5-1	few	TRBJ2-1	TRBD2	CASSSGASGTPNEQFF	TGCGCCAGCAGCTCGGGGGCTAGCGGGACCCCCAATGAGCAGTTCTTC
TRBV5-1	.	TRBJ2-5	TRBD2	CASSDGVLAGPQETQYF	TGCGCCAGCAGCGATGGCGTGTTAGCGGGTCCCCAAGAGACCCAGTACTTC
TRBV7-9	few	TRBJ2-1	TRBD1	CASSLGQGVATQFF	TGTGCCAGCAGCTTAGGACAGGGCGTTGCAACACAGTTCTTC
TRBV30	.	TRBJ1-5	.	CAWAGHLNQPQHF	TGTGCCTGGGCGGGACACCTTAATCAGCCCCAGCATTTT
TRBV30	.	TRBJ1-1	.	CAWSASRALRNTEAFF	TGTGCCTGGAGTGCCTCCCGGGCCCTGAGGAACACTGAAGCTTTCTTT
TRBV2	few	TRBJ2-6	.	CASSGGVTGANVLTF	TGTGCCAGCAGTGGTGGAGTGACTGGGGCCAACGTCCTGACTTTC
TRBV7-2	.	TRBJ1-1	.	CASSPTRTHEAFF	TGTGCCAGCAGCCCGACACGGACCCATGAAGCTTTCTTT
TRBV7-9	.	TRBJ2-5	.	CASSLANPAPYF	TGTGCCAGCAGCTTAGCGAACCCGGCACCGTACTTC
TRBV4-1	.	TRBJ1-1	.	CASSQDGRNTEAFF	TGCGCCAGCAGCCAAGATGGCAGGAACACTGAAGCTTTCTTT
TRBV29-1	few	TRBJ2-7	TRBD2	CSGVSGLAGRGQYF	TGCAGCGGTGTCTCCGGGCTAGCGGGCCGGGGGCAGTACTTC
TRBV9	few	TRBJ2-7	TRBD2	CASSLRLAPYEQYF	TGTGCCAGCAGCCTAAGACTAGCTCCCTACGAGCAGTACTTC
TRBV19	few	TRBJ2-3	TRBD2	CASSIGNSGGEDTQYF	TGTGCCAGTAGTATAGGTAATAGCGGGGGAGAAGATACGCAGTATTTT
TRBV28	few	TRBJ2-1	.	CASSPRERLTFYNEQFF	TGTGCCAGCAGTCCCCGAGAGCGACTTACTTTCTACAATGAGCAGTTCTTC
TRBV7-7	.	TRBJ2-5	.	CASSFTLGETQYF	TGTGCTAGCAGCTTTACATTGGGAGAGACCCAGTACTTC
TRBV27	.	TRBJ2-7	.	CASGHHREGNEQYF	TGTGCCAGCGGCCACCACAGGGAAGGGAACGAGCAGTACTTC
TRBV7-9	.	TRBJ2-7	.	CASSPIDGATSYYEQYF	TGTGCCAGCAGCCCAATCGACGGGGCCACCTCGTACTACGAGCAGTACTTC
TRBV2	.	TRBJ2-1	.	CASRSSSYNEQFF	TGTGCCAGTAGGAGTTCTTCTTACAATGAGCAGTTCTTC
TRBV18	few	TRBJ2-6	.	CASSPVDSGANVLTF	TGTGCCAGCTCACCAGTGGACTCCGGGGCCAACGTCCTGACTTTC